This is a list of T cell receptor beta chains from one sample in a study of radiotherapy plus CTLA-4 blockade in lung cancer. Produced via immunoSEQ multiplex PCR; TCRdb's table is partial and in-frame only. Here the sample spans 85,000 to 95,000 clones, about four fifths being singletons. Sequencing was performed on peripheral blood, taken from a patient treated with radiotherapy plus ipilimumab. Source of these receptors: a human donor with non-small cell lung cancer that progressed on radiotherapy plus ipilimumab. CDR3s include the opening cysteine and the closing phenylalanine or tryptophan. The order of the fields is CDR3 length, J gene, V gene, CDR3 protein.

14,TRBJ1-3,TRBV27,CASSTTGYGNTIYF
14,TRBJ2-5,TRBV27,CASSLFRSTETQYF
17,TRBJ1-3,TRBV4-2,CASSQDMGRGSGNTIYF
13,TRBJ1-1,TRBV27,CASSPSWGAEAFF
15,TRBJ1-5,TRBV18,CASSSGQGRNQPQHF
15,TRBJ2-1,TRBV11-2,CASSLRLAGVDEQFF
14,TRBJ2-2,TRBV27,CASSFADNTGELFF
16,TRBJ2-3,TRBV2,CASSASGGPLRHTQYF
14,TRBJ2-5,TRBV7-2,CASPPPGDQETQYF
14,TRBJ1-5,TRBV25-1,CASSQTGRDQPQHF
11,TRBJ1-4,TRBV6-6,CASKVSEKLFF
14,TRBJ2-2,TRBV9,CASSVSGSNGELFF
14,TRBJ2-1,TRBV11-3,CASSFSGSKDEQFF
18,TRBJ1-3,TRBV27,CASSRTNAQYSSGNTIYF
12,TRBJ2-3,TRBV30,CAWVRATDTQYF
15,TRBJ2-7,TRBV9,CASSGPDRGTYEQYF
14,TRBJ1-1,TRBV18,CASSPGQGNTEAFF
16,TRBJ2-7,TRBV19,CASSMPGASGSYEQYF
15,TRBJ1-2,TRBV29-1,CSVGPEIQGNYGYTF
18,TRBJ1-2,TRBV15,CATSRDAPNDRFFYGYTF
12,TRBJ1-1,TRBV10-1,CASSPGQGTAFF
17,TRBJ2-2,TRBV27,CASSFWLAGVRTGELFF
20,TRBJ2-7,TRBV9,CASSVGLSLAGGPHSYGQYF
13,TRBJ2-3,TRBV10-1,CASSESSGSAQYF
12,TRBJ1-1,TRBV30,CAWAYSEGEAFF
14,TRBJ2-7,TRBV15,CATSRDRGLYEQYF
16,TRBJ2-7,TRBV11-2,CASSGVWTGGMGEQYF
12,TRBJ1-1,TRBV18,CASSPRSTEAFF
14,TRBJ1-2,TRBV2,CASRGTGENYGYTF
13,TRBJ1-2,TRBV29-1,CSVEGGNNYGYTF
15,TRBJ1-2,TRBV5-1,CASSSDSDGIYGYTF
14,TRBJ2-1,TRBV10-3,CAISEREVSNEQFF
14,TRBJ2-7,TRBV5-1,CASSLGYSNYEQYF
17,TRBJ2-1,TRBV12-5,CASGLSSGGSFYNEQFF
14,TRBJ2-5,TRBV7-7,CASSLATGVETQYF
14,TRBJ2-2,TRBV14,CASSQGKSTGELFF
15,TRBJ1-5,TRBV28,CASSFYGGTNQPQHF
19,TRBJ1-2,TRBV9,CASSVDQSYSGGSNYGYTF
17,TRBJ2-7,TRBV9,CASSVDPGLGVKYEQYF
12,TRBJ2-7,TRBV28,CASSRGGTKQYF
15,TRBJ2-5,TRBV27,CASRRTGGEEETQYF
11,TRBJ2-1,TRBV6-5,CASSYGLLIVF
13,TRBJ1-5,TRBV6-5,CASSGGGNQPQHF
15,TRBJ2-1,TRBV15,CATSGGTSDYNEQFF
13,TRBJ1-1,TRBV29-1,CSVGIGVGTEAFF
17,TRBJ2-1,TRBV28,CASSLPLGLAGRNEQFF